This is a list of T cell receptor beta chains from one sample in a study of shared clonotypes between healthy human individuals. Only in-frame clones appear in the TCRdb table, and some are missing; sequencing was by immunoSEQ multiplex PCR. The sample includes 950,000 to 1,300,000 clones, 60% to 80% of them seen just once. The sequenced sample was memory CD4+ T cells sorted from blood. These receptors came from a man aged 18 to 30 in good health. CDR3s include the opening cysteine and the closing phenylalanine or tryptophan. A D gene is named only where the DNA matches it firmly. The listing skips clone size in some rows; elsewhere it reads once, few, many or a size class.

J: TRBJ1-2; V: TRBV19; size: NA; D: NA; length: 16; DNA: TGTGCCTCACAGGGCCCCTCCAGGGACCATAACTATGGCTACACCTTC; CDR3: CASQGPSRDHNYGYTF
J: TRBJ1-3; V: TRBV7-9; size: NA; D: NA; length: 14; DNA: TGTGCCTCGGGAGGGACCGTCTCTGGAAACACCATATATTTT; CDR3: CASGGTVSGNTIYF
J: TRBJ2-6; V: TRBV4-3; size: NA; D: NA; length: 17; DNA: TGCGCCAGCAGCCAGGCTGCCAGATTCTCTGGGGCCAACGTCCTGACTTTC; CDR3: CASSQAARFSGANVLTF
J: TRBJ2-7; V: TRBV2; size: NA; D: NA; length: 13; DNA: TGTGCCAGCAGTGTTGACAGACCCTACGAGCAGTACTTC; CDR3: CASSVDRPYEQYF
J: TRBJ1-2; V: TRBV10-1; size: NA; D: TRBD1; length: 14; DNA: TGCGCCAGCAGGGGGACAGGGGGGTGGTATGGCTACACCTTC; CDR3: CASRGTGGWYGYTF
J: TRBJ1-4; V: TRBV5-1; size: NA; D: TRBD1; length: 15; DNA: TGCGCCAGCAGCTTTAAAGGACAGGGAGAAGAAAAACTGTTTTTT; CDR3: CASSFKGQGEEKLFF
J: TRBJ1-3; V: TRBV19; size: NA; D: NA; length: 16; DNA: TGTGCCAGTAGTATAGTTGAAGATTGGAAGAGAAACACCATATATTTT; CDR3: CASSIVEDWKRNTIYF
J: TRBJ1-2; V: TRBV5-6; size: once; D: NA; length: 13; DNA: TGTGCCAGCAGCCGGGACCCGAGCGGTGGCTACACCTTC; CDR3: CASSRDPSGGYTF
J: TRBJ2-1; V: TRBV7-2; size: NA; D: NA; length: 12; DNA: TGTGCCAGCAGCTCCAACAGGGGAGGTGAGTTCTTC; CDR3: CASSSNRGGEFF
J: TRBJ2-7; V: TRBV6-1; size: NA; D: TRBD1; length: 15; DNA: TGTGCCAGCAGGATGGGACAGGCTGCTTCCTACGAGCAGTACTTC; CDR3: CASRMGQAASYEQYF
J: TRBJ2-3; V: TRBV9; size: once; D: NA; length: 14; DNA: TGTGCCAGCAGCGTAGTCGGAGAAACAGATACGCAGTATTTT; CDR3: CASSVVGETDTQYF
J: TRBJ2-4; V: TRBV11-2; size: NA; D: TRBD1; length: 12; DNA: TGTGCCAGCAGCTCAACAGGGGTTAATCAATACTTC; CDR3: CASSSTGVNQYF
J: TRBJ2-2; V: TRBV6-5; size: once; D: TRBD2; length: 15; DNA: TGTGCCAGCAGAAAAATAGCGGGAAACACCGGGGAGCTGTTTTTT; CDR3: CASRKIAGNTGELFF
J: TRBJ1-2; V: TRBV7-9; size: NA; D: NA; length: 11; DNA: TGTGCCAGCAGCCCACCGGGCGGCTACACCTTC; CDR3: CASSPPGGYTF
J: TRBJ2-3; V: TRBV5-5; size: NA; D: NA; length: 17; DNA: TGTGCCAGCAGCGGGACGGACATCCGACGAGCCACAGATACGCAGTATTTT; CDR3: CASSGTDIRRATDTQYF
J: TRBJ2-5; V: TRBV18; size: few; D: TRBD1; length: 15; DNA: TGTGCCAGCTCGGGGGGACAGGTGTACCAAGAGACCCAGTACTTC; CDR3: CASSGGQVYQETQYF
J: TRBJ2-1; V: TRBV29-1; size: NA; D: NA; length: 14; DNA: TGCAGCGTGGACACTAGTAGATCCTACAATGAGCAGTTCTTC; CDR3: CSVDTSRSYNEQFF
J: TRBJ2-3; V: TRBV7-6; size: NA; D: TRBD2; length: 15; DNA: TGTGCCAGCAGCGGACTAGCGGTTCAAACAGATACGCAGTATTTT; CDR3: CASSGLAVQTDTQYF
J: TRBJ2-7; V: TRBV28; size: NA; D: NA; length: 15; DNA: TGTGCCAGCAGTTCCCCCGGACGGAGCTCCTACGAGCAGTACTTC; CDR3: CASSSPGRSSYEQYF
J: TRBJ1-5; V: TRBV23-1; size: NA; D: NA; length: 14; DNA: TGCGCCAGCAGTCGCCACAGGGCTCATCAGCCCCAGCATTTT; CDR3: CASSRHRAHQPQHF
J: TRBJ1-3; V: TRBV6-1; size: NA; D: TRBD1; length: 15; DNA: TGTGCCAGCATACAGGACAGGGGGCTTGGAAACACCATATATTTT; CDR3: CASIQDRGLGNTIYF
J: TRBJ2-1; V: TRBV11-3; size: NA; D: NA; length: 12; DNA: TGTGCCAGCAGCTTAGAATCAGGGGAGCAGTTCTTC; CDR3: CASSLESGEQFF
J: TRBJ2-3; V: TRBV7-7; size: NA; D: TRBD2; length: 15; DNA: TGTGCTAGCAGCCTAGCGGGAGGGCCCACAGATACGCAGTATTTT; CDR3: CASSLAGGPTDTQYF
J: TRBJ1-5; V: TRBV11-2; size: few; D: TRBD1; length: 13; DNA: TGTGCCAGCAGCGCCGACAGGGACCAGCCCCAGCATTTT; CDR3: CASSADRDQPQHF
J: TRBJ2-1; V: TRBV6-1; size: NA; D: TRBD2; length: 14; DNA: TGTGCCAGCACCGGGACTAGCGGGACTTGGGAGCAGTTCTTC; CDR3: CASTGTSGTWEQFF
J: TRBJ2-7; V: TRBV5-4; size: NA; D: TRBD2; length: 16; DNA: TGTGCCAGCAGCCCTGGGACTAGCGGGGTAACCTACGAGCAGTACTTC; CDR3: CASSPGTSGVTYEQYF
J: TRBJ1-1; V: TRBV7-2; size: few; D: NA; length: 13; DNA: TGTGCCAGCAGCTTAGGAGGGGGAGCTGAAGCTTTCTTT; CDR3: CASSLGGGAEAFF
J: TRBJ2-7; V: TRBV5-1; size: NA; D: TRBD1; length: 14; DNA: TGCGCCAGCAGCTTGGGGACAGGGACCTACGAGCAGTACTTC; CDR3: CASSLGTGTYEQYF
J: TRBJ2-5; V: TRBV7-9; size: NA; D: TRBD2; length: 16; DNA: TGTGCCAGCAGCTTAGGAGCGGGGGGGTTCCAAGAGACCCAGTACTTC; CDR3: CASSLGAGGFQETQYF
J: TRBJ1-1; V: TRBV6-5; size: NA; D: NA; length: 12; DNA: TGTGCCAGCAGTTCGATAGGTGCTGAAGCTTTCTTT; CDR3: CASSSIGAEAFF
J: TRBJ2-7; V: TRBV6-1; size: NA; D: NA; length: 17; DNA: TGTGCCAGCAGTGAATACTTCGGACCGATCAATGCGTACGAGCAGTACTTC; CDR3: CASSEYFGPINAYEQYF
J: TRBJ2-7; V: TRBV4-1; size: NA; D: NA; length: 16; DNA: TGCGCCAGCAGCCAAGATCACGTCGGATACCCCTACGAGCAGTACTTC; CDR3: CASSQDHVGYPYEQYF
J: TRBJ1-1; V: TRBV7-9; size: NA; D: NA; length: 15; DNA: TGTGCCAGCAGCTTAGCGGACTCCAGGAACACTGAAGCTTTCTTT; CDR3: CASSLADSRNTEAFF
J: TRBJ2-2; V: TRBV5-1; size: NA; D: NA; length: 15; DNA: TGCGCCAGCAGCTCCTTCCTGGAGGGTAACGGGGAGCTGTTTTTT; CDR3: CASSSFLEGNGELFF
J: TRBJ1-1; V: TRBV10-3; size: NA; D: NA; length: 14; DNA: TGTGCCATCAGTGAGTCGATTGGGGTTACTGAAGCTTTCTTT; CDR3: CAISESIGVTEAFF
J: TRBJ1-4; V: TRBV6-1; size: NA; D: NA; length: 14; DNA: TGTGCCAGCAGTCGGGGCTCGTCTAATGAAAAACTGTTTTTT; CDR3: CASSRGSSNEKLFF
J: TRBJ1-1; V: TRBV7-2; size: once; D: TRBD1; length: 15; DNA: TGTGCCAGCAGCTTAGAGGGGGCATTCAACACTGAAGCTTTCTTT; CDR3: CASSLEGAFNTEAFF
J: TRBJ1-1; V: TRBV14; size: NA; D: NA; length: 15; DNA: TGTGCCAGCAGCCAACTGGCTGACGGGGTCGATGAAGCTTTCTTT; CDR3: CASSQLADGVDEAFF
J: TRBJ2-1; V: TRBV7-3; size: many; D: NA; length: 15; DNA: TGTGCCAGCAGCTTAACATGGGGGGACTACAATGAGCAGTTCTTC; CDR3: CASSLTWGDYNEQFF
J: TRBJ1-3; V: TRBV2; size: NA; D: NA; length: 14; DNA: TGTGCCAGCGAGGTCAGAAACTCTGGAAACACCATATATTTT; CDR3: CASEVRNSGNTIYF
J: TRBJ1-1; V: TRBV2; size: NA; D: NA; length: 12; DNA: TGTGCCAGCAGTGTCATGGATGCGCGAGCTTTCTTT; CDR3: CASSVMDARAFF
J: TRBJ1-4; V: TRBV2; size: NA; D: NA; length: 13; DNA: TGTGCCAGCATGTATCGACAATCAGAAAAACTGTTTTTT; CDR3: CASMYRQSEKLFF
J: TRBJ1-2; V: TRBV9; size: NA; D: TRBD1; length: 15; DNA: TGTGCCAGCAGCGTGGGGACAGGGGGTTATAATGGCTACACCTTC; CDR3: CASSVGTGGYNGYTF
J: TRBJ2-6; V: TRBV28; size: once; D: TRBD1; length: 16; DNA: TGTGCCAGCAGTGTTAGACAGGGGGCTGGGGCCAACGTCCTGACTTTC; CDR3: CASSVRQGAGANVLTF
J: TRBJ1-1; V: TRBV2; size: NA; D: TRBD1; length: 14; DNA: TGTGCCAGTAGGGGGACAGGGTCGTACACTGAAGCTTTCTTT; CDR3: CASRGTGSYTEAFF